Listed here are 30 T cell receptor beta chains from one sample, sequenced in a study of cytotoxic CD8 clonotypes in ibrutinib-treated CLL (dated by TCRdb to about 2021). The method was the immunoSEQ multiplex PCR assay. The table was pulled from immuneACCESS by TCRdb, which kept in-frame rearrangements only. Such tables lose some clones; where checked, under half of the loss comes from unresolved V genes, and the rest has no known cause. Here the sample has some 200,000 clones; about three quarters occur a single time. About 6.4% of the sample belongs to the ten largest clones. Read against the paper, the sample's time point label means: about a year on ibrutinib. Here the sequenced sample was PBMCs, taken after 12 months of ibrutinib treatment. The origin of the receptors is a human donor with chronic lymphocytic leukemia.

The chain employs TRBV18 and TRBJ2-7; D is undetermined. CDR3 size: 12 residues. CDR1 is KGHSH, CDR2 LQKENI, per germline. Trimming took off 6 bases at V and 5 bases at J, with 11 bases between the two ends. The CDR3 sequence: CASSPRPDEQYF. The CDR3 DNA follows: TGTGCCAGCTCCCCCCGGCCGGACGAGCAGTACTTC.

The chain uses TRBV7-8 and TRBJ1-2; D may be TRBD1 (6 bases). V was pared by 0 bases and J by 7 bases, with 9 bases between. CDR1 is SGHVS, CDR2 FQNEAQ, per germline. This CDR3 has 13 amino acids. CDR3 protein: CASSLAGGGGYTF. DNA for the CDR3: TGTGCCAGCAGCTTAGCGGGGGGCGGTGGCTACACCTTC.

This clone was picked up a small number of times. The CDR3 region is CASSQDLPSYEQYF. The CDR3 nucleotides read TGTGCCAGCAGCCAAGATCTGCCATCCTACGAGCAGTACTTC. The chain links TRBV4-2 to TRBJ2-7; D is unclear. Germline lookup yields CDR1 LGHNA and CDR2 YNFKEQ. The CDR3 consists of 14 residues. With 0 bases removed from V and 1 base from J, the gap between germline ends came to 7 bases.

V and J are TRBV29-1 and TRBJ1-5, with TRBD1 as a possible D gene (5 bases). V gave up 7 bases and J gave up 6 bases, with 16 bases separating them. Germline loops: CDR1 SQVTM, CDR2 ANQGSEA. CDR3 size: 13 residues. The CDR3 bases are TGCAGCGCCAGGGCCGGGGGAGGTCAGCCCCAGCATTTT. Its protein is CSARAGGGQPQHF.

This chain links TRBV5-4 with TRBJ2-7, with 8 bases matching TRBD1. CDR1 is SGHNT and CDR2 is YYREEE in the germline V gene (reference sequence). Unmatched junction bases numbered 9, after V lost 7 bases and J lost 6 bases. The CDR3 is 13 amino acids. The DNA of the CDR3 is TGTGCCAGCTCCCAGGAGACAGGGGTCGAGCAGTACTTC. This encodes CASSQETGVEQYF.

The chain recombines TRBV18 with TRBJ1-2; TRBD1 might be the D (5 bases). The germline CDR1 and CDR2 sequences are KGHSH and LQKENI. There are 13 residues in the CDR3. V was trimmed by 3 bases and J by 4 bases, leaving 9 bases between them. The DNA for the CDR3 is TGTGCCAGCTCACCTCTACAGGCCTATGGCTACACCTTC. Protein: CASSPLQAYGYTF.

V usage is TRBV30 and J usage is TRBJ1-1; possible D gene TRBD1, 6 bases. The CDR3 is made up of 14 amino acids. Trimming took off 0 bases at V and 1 base at J, with 9 bases between the two ends. CDR1 and CDR2 (germline): GTSNPN, SVGIG (reference sequence). The CDR3 nucleotides are TGTGCCTGGAGTGTGAAGGACAGGAACACTGAAGCTTTCTTT. Its protein product is CAWSVKDRNTEAFF.

This sequence joins TRBV30 and TRBJ1-2; D unresolved. Germline assignment: CDR1 GTSNPN and CDR2 SVGIG (reference sequence). The CDR3 has 13 amino acids. Between the trimmed V and J ends, which lost 1 base and 4 bases, there was a span of 10 bases. CDR3 bases: TGTGCCTGGAGTGCGTCCGGGGTCTATGGCTACACCTTC. Protein product: CAWSASGVYGYTF.

The CDR3 spells CASSYGTLKGELFF. In DNA form, the CDR3 reads TGTGCCAGCAGTTACGGGACCCTAAAGGGGGAACTGTTTTTT. The V and J genes are TRBV6-5 and TRBJ1-4, with TRBD1 as a possible D gene (6 bases). This CDR3 has 14 residues. Germline values: CDR1 MNHEY, CDR2 SVGAGI. Trimming cost V 2 bases and J 12 bases, with 16 bases left between them.

CDR3 sequence: CASRSTGVNTEAFF. The CDR3 region has the DNA TGTGCCAGCAGGTCGACAGGGGTGAACACTGAAGCTTTCTTT. V is TRBV5-4 and J is TRBJ1-1; TRBD1 agrees at 8 bases. CDR1 and CDR2 from the germline V gene are SGHNT and YYREEE (reference sequence). Unmatched junction bases numbered 3, after V lost 5 bases and J lost 0 bases. The CDR3 contains 14 residues.

The chain couples TRBV25-1 to TRBJ2-1; D is uncertain. The CDR3 has 14 residues. Between the trimmed V and J ends, which lost 1 base and 4 bases, there was a span of 8 bases. Germline-derived CDR1 and CDR2 are MGHDK and SYGVNS. The CDR3 DNA reads as TGTGCCAGCAGTGAATCCCACAGATACAATGAGCAGTTCTTC. It is translated as CASSESHRYNEQFF.

The chain employs TRBV19 and TRBJ1-2; 8 nucleotides align to TRBD1. The germline CDR1 and CDR2 sequences are LNHDA and SQIVND (reference sequence). The CDR3 is 12 amino acids. The V and J ends lost 8 bases and 8 bases, in that order; junction bases with no gene match: 7. The CDR3 here is CASGQGLGGYTF. CDR3 nucleotides: TGTGCCAGTGGACAGGGACTTGGAGGCTACACCTTC.

This chain uses TRBV7-9 with TRBJ1-4; D is undetermined. V lost 1 base, J lost 0 bases, and 6 bases lay in between. The CDR3 contains 15 residues. Per germline, CDR1 SEHNR and CDR2 FQNEAQ (reference sequence). The CDR3 nucleotides are TGTGCCAGCAGCTTAGACCCAACAACTAATGAAAAACTGTTTTTT. Amino acids: CASSLDPTTNEKLFF.

This clone was counted a single time. The V and J genes are TRBV5-1 and TRBJ2-3; 10 nucleotides line up with TRBD2. The CDR3 sequence is 15 residues long. Germline V gene sequence: CDR1 SGHRS, CDR2 YFSETQ. V shed 2 bases and J 3 bases; nucleotides not matched to a gene: 3. CDR3 bases: TGCGCCAGCAGCTTCACTAGCGGGGCTACAGATACGCAGTATTTT. Amino acids: CASSFTSGATDTQYF.

This clone was recorded a few times. The chain joins TRBV4-3 to TRBJ2-6; D is perhaps TRBD2 (6 bases). CDR1 LGHNA and CDR2 YSLEER come from the germline V gene. Trimming stripped 4 bases from V and 0 bases from J, with 7 bases between. This CDR3 region has 15 residues. CDR3 sequence reads: CASSLGGSGANVLTF. DNA of the CDR3: TGCGCCAGCAGCCTGGGGGGCTCTGGGGCCAACGTCCTGACTTTC.

The genes are TRBV2 and TRBJ2-1, with D hard to call. CDR3 length: 11 amino acids. The V gene's germline CDR1 is SNHLY and CDR2 FYNNEI. The ends were cut back, 5 bases at V and 4 bases at J, with 3 bases in the middle. CDR3 sequence: CASSRYNEQFF. CDR3 DNA: TGTGCCAGCAGTCGTTACAATGAGCAGTTCTTC.

J is TRBJ2-1 and V is TRBV7-2, with 12 nucleotides matching TRBD2. J was trimmed by 7 bases and V by 1 base; bases with no gene match: 5. This CDR3 has 16 amino acids. Germline V gives CDR1 SGHTA, CDR2 FQGNSA. CDR3 sequence reads: CASSLELAGGGNEQFF. The CDR3 nucleotides read TGTGCCAGCAGCTTAGAGCTAGCGGGAGGGGGGAATGAGCAGTTCTTC.

This chain connects TRBV18 to TRBJ2-5; 8 bases fit TRBD2. Per germline, CDR1 KGHSH and CDR2 LQKENI. The CDR3 is 15 residues long. Unmatched junction bases numbered 3, after V lost 2 bases and J lost 1 base. The CDR3 bases are TGTGCCAGCTCACCATCACTAGCGGCCCAAGAGACCCAGTACTTC. Translating it yields CASSPSLAAQETQYF.

DNA of the CDR3: TGTGCCAGCTCACCAAAGGGGACAGGGGACTACGAGCAGTACTTC. This gives the protein CASSPKGTGDYEQYF. The V gene is TRBV18, the J gene TRBJ2-7, with TRBD1 identical over 10 bases. Germline V gene sequence: CDR1 KGHSH, CDR2 LQKENI. The CDR3 length is 15 residues. With V trimmed by 2 bases and J by 3 bases, 4 bases remained unmatched.

The CDR3 coding sequence is TGTGCCAGCAGAGACAGACGGAAAGGTACCGGGGAGCTGTTTTTT. This sequence encodes CASRDRRKGTGELFF. The chain employs TRBV2 and TRBJ2-2, with a tentative D call TRBD1 (5 bases). Trimming pared 6 bases from V and 5 bases from J, leaving 16 bases between. The CDR3 extends over 15 amino acids. Looked up from germline, CDR1 is SNHLY and CDR2 is FYNNEI.

This clone was counted only a few times. The gene calls are TRBV28 and TRBJ2-5; TRBD1 matches 7 bases. In germline, CDR1 is MDHEN, CDR2 SYDVKM. This CDR3 is built from 15 residues. Trimming cost V 6 bases and J 7 bases; bases outside gene matches: 14. This chain's CDR3 is CASREEDRFEGTQYF. The CDR3 DNA is TGTGCCAGCAGGGAGGAGGACAGGTTCGAAGGGACCCAGTACTTC.

The rearrangement joins TRBV6-1 to TRBJ1-1, with TRBD1 as a possible D gene (5 bases). CDR1 and CDR2 (germline): MNHNS, SASEGT. The CDR3 spans 15 residues. Trimming pared 3 bases from V and 3 bases from J, leaving 14 bases between. The CDR3 DNA follows: TGTGCCAGCAGTGATCGAGGGACCGCAGACACTGAAGCTTTCTTT. This sequence encodes CASSDRGTADTEAFF.

The table lists this clone with a few counts. V usage is TRBV7-2 and J usage is TRBJ1-5, with D unresolved. The CDR3 sequence is 14 residues long. V was shortened by 1 base and J by 6 bases, with 10 bases between the two germline ends. The germline CDR1 and CDR2 sequences are SGHTA and FQGNSA. The CDR3 DNA sequence: TGTGCCAGCAGCTTAGTGACGGGAACTCAGCCCCAGCATTTT. It encodes CASSLVTGTQPQHF.

This clone was detected once. The chain is built from TRBV7-3 and TRBJ2-7; 9 bases line up with TRBD1. This CDR3 has 14 amino acids. Losses at the gene ends were 5 bases for V and 2 bases for J; bases not matched to a gene: 4. The V gene's germline CDR1 is SGHTA and CDR2 FQGTGA. In DNA, the CDR3 is TGTGCCAGCAGCCCCCGGGACAGGGCCTACGAGCAGTACTTC. Translated: CASSPRDRAYEQYF.

This chain uses TRBV19 with TRBJ1-4; D perhaps matches TRBD1 (5 bases). V lost 6 bases to trimming and J lost 4 bases, with 15 bases between them. Germline V lookup: CDR1 LNHDA, CDR2 SQIVND (reference sequence). This CDR3 is 15 amino acids long. For the CDR3, the DNA is TGTGCCAGTAGACTACCGGGGACGGTTAATGAAAAACTGTTTTTT. It is translated as CASRLPGTVNEKLFF.

J is TRBJ2-7 and V is TRBV7-2; no definite D call. The CDR3 is 11 residues long. Germline CDR1 is SGHTA and CDR2 is FQGNSA. The V and J ends lost 5 bases and 0 bases respectively, with 2 bases between them. CDR3 nucleotide sequence: TGTGCCAGCAGCGCCTCCTACGAGCAGTACTTC. It encodes CASSASYEQYF.

The CDR3 here is CASSPVPIGGFWNTEAFF. The DNA of the CDR3 is TGTGCCAGCTCACCCGTTCCGATAGGGGGCTTTTGGAACACTGAAGCTTTCTTT. The chain has TRBV18 and TRBJ1-1; 7 nucleotides align to TRBD1. The V segment lost 3 bases and the J segment 1 base; nucleotides outside the gene matches: 14. Germline V gene sequence: CDR1 KGHSH, CDR2 LQKENI. CDR3 length equals 18 residues.

This clone was recorded a few times. The CDR3 protein is CASRGQGAYGYTF. In nucleotides, the CDR3 is TGCGCCAGCAGGGGACAGGGCGCCTATGGCTACACCTTC. V is TRBV5-1 and J is TRBJ1-2, with 9 bases identical to TRBD1. The germline V gene has CDR1 SGHRS and CDR2 YFSETQ. This CDR3 is 13 amino acids long. Losses at the gene ends were 5 bases for V and 4 bases for J; bases not matched to a gene: 3. Looking up the rest from reference TRBV5-1 and TRBJ1-2 gives the full variable domain: KAGVTQTPRYLIKTRGQQVTLSCSPISGHRSVSWYQQTPGQGLQFLFEYFSETQRNKGNFPGRFSGRQFSNSRSEMNVSTLELGDSALYLCASRGQGAYGYTFGSGTRLTVV.

This clone showed up many times. The chain carries TRBV29-1 and TRBJ1-2, with TRBD1 as a possible D gene (5 bases). The germline V and J ends were trimmed by 3 bases and 8 bases, with 13 bases remaining between them. The V gene's germline CDR1 is SQVTM and CDR2 ANQGSEA. This CDR3 contains 12 residues. CDR3 DNA sequence: TGCAGCGTTGAGGGGCAGGGAGGCGGCTACACCTTC. This sequence encodes CSVEGQGGGYTF. Combining the CDR3 with reference TRBV29-1 and TRBJ1-2 gives the whole variable domain SAVISQKPSRDICQRGTSLTIQCQVDSQVTMMFWYRQQPGQSLTLIATANQGSEATYESGFVIDKFPISRPNLTFSTLTVSNMSPEDSSIYLCSVEGQGGGYTFGSGTRLTVV.

V gene TRBV28 combines with J gene TRBJ1-1; D gene uncertain. Trimming took 1 base from V and 1 from J, leaving 16 bases between them. Per germline, CDR1 MDHEN and CDR2 SYDVKM. The CDR3 length is 17 residues. This CDR3 reads CASSLSRMRTRNTEAFF. The CDR3 DNA reads as TGTGCCAGCAGTTTATCCCGTATGAGGACGAGGAACACTGAAGCTTTCTTT.